These 6 T cell receptor beta chains share one sample of origin, sequenced in a study of blood T cells in healthy people across ages (dated by TCRdb to about 2015). Library method: 5' RACE. The run used an Illumina HiSeq 2500. The second PCR ran for roughly 7 to 11 cycles and used a J-beta primer mix along with a sample-barcoded 5' primer. TCRdb trimmed public reads at Q25 via fastp, called clones via MiXCR and kept in-frame beta chains. Entries are consolidated by CDR3 protein sequence, retaining the most common genes and DNA. The sample yields around 1.5 million distinct CDR3 sequences; roughly 60% were counted once. 5% to 7% of the sample lies in the top ten. The sequencing input was blood. The source is a man in his late teens or twenties in good health.

The chain recombines TRBV20-1 with TRBJ2-5; D may be TRBD2 (6 bases). Trimming cost V 4 bases and J 2 bases, with 17 bases left between them. Germline V lookup: CDR1 DFQATT, CDR2 SNEGSKA (reference sequence). The CDR3 runs to 15 residues. The CDR3 DNA sequence: TGCAGTGCTATGAAGCCGGGACTTATACAAGAGACCCAGTACTTC. Translating gives CSAMKPGLIQETQYF.

This clonotype was recorded only once. V and J are TRBV4-3 and TRBJ1-6; D is uncertain. Trimming stripped 5 bases from V and 7 bases from J, with 15 bases between. CDR1 and CDR2 from the germline V gene are LGHNA and YSLEER. CDR3 size: 15 residues. The CDR3 is CASSTAAAENSPLHF. The CDR3 region has the DNA TGCGCCAGCAGCACTGCCGCGGCAGAAAATTCACCCCTCCACTTT.

CDR3: CASSPTANNEKLFF. The CDR3 nucleotides read TGTGCCAGCAGCCCGACAGCGAATAATGAAAAACTGTTTTTT. The chain combines TRBV7-2 with TRBJ1-4; D is possibly TRBD1 (5 bases). Germline CDR1 SGHTA, CDR2 FQGNSA. Between the trimmed V and J ends, which lost 5 bases and 4 bases, there was a span of 11 bases. The CDR3 contains 14 residues.

The chain combines TRBV3-1 with TRBJ1-6; D ambiguous. Trimming removed 1 base at V and 10 bases at J, with 11 bases between. The germline CDR1 and CDR2 sequences are LGHDT and YNNKEL (reference sequence). The CDR3 has 14 amino acids. The CDR3 coding sequence is TGTGCCAGCAGCCAAGGGCTGGGAGACTCACCCCTCCACTTT. It encodes CASSQGLGDSPLHF.

The CDR3, as DNA: TGTGCCAGCAGCTTAGGGCCAGCTATTTCCTACGAGCAGTACTTC. Its protein is CASSLGPAISYEQYF. J is TRBJ2-4 and V is TRBV11-2; unclear D gene. The J call could be wrong; TRBJ2-7 is a better fit for the DNA end. The CDR3 length is 15 residues. The V gene's germline CDR1 is SGHAT and CDR2 FQNNGV.

J is TRBJ2-3 and V is TRBV28, with 16 nucleotides matching TRBD2. The J segment lost 6 bases and the V segment lost 3 bases, leaving 15 bases of the junction unmatched. CDR3 length: 20 residues. Germline V lookup: CDR1 MDHEN, CDR2 SYDVKM. Here the CDR3 reads CASSFDPRGTSGGARDTQYF. CDR3 nucleotide sequence: TGTGCCAGCAGTTTCGATCCCCGTGGGACTAGCGGGGGGGCCCGCGATACGCAGTATTTT.